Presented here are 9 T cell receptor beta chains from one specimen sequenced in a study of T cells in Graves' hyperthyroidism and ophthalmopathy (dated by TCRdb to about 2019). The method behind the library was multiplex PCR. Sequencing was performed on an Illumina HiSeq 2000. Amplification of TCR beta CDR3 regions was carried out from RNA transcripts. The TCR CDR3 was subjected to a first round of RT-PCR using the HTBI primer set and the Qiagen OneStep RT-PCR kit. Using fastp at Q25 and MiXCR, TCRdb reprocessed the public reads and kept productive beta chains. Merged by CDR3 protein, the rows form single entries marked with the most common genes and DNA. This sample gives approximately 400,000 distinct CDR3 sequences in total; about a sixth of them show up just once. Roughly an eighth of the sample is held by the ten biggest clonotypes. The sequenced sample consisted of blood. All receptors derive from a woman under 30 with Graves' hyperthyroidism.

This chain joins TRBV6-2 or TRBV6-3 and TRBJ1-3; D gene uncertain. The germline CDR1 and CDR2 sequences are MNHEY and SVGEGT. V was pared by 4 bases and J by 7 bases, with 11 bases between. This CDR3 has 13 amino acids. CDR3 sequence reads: CASSSRKWNTIYF. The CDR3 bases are TGTGCCAGCAGTTCCAGAAAGTGGAACACCATATATTTT.

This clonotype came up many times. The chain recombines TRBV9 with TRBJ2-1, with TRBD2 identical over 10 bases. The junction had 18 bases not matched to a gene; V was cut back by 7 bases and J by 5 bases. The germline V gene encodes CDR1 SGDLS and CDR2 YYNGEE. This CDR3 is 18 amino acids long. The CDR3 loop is CASGGGQGVLAGNNEQFF. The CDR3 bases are TGTGCCAGCGGCGGGGGGCAGGGCGTACTAGCGGGGAACAATGAGCAGTTCTTC.

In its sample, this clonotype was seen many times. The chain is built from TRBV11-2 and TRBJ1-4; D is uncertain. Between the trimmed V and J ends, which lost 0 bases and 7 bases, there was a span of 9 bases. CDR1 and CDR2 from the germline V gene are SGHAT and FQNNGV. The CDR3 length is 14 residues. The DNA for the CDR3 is TGTGCCAGCAGCTTAGATAGGCCCGGTGAAAAACTGTTTTTT. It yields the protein CASSLDRPGEKLFF.

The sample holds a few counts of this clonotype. As DNA, the CDR3 is TGTGCCACCAGCAGAACCCTTCAAGCGGGGGGTAGCACAGATACGCAGTATTTT. Amino acid sequence: CATSRTLQAGGSTDTQYF. The gene calls are TRBV15 and TRBJ2-3, with 9 bases matching TRBD2. The CDR3 totals 18 residues. Germline lookup yields CDR1 LNHNV and CDR2 YYDKDF (reference sequence). Unmatched junction bases numbered 9, after V lost 2 bases and J lost 0 bases.

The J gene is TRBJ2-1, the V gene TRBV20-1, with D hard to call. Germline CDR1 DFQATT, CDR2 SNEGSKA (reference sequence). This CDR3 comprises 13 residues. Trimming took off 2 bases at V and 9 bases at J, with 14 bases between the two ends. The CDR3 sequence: CSARSVKAVEQFF. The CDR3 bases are TGCAGTGCTAGAAGCGTCAAGGCTGTTGAGCAGTTCTTC.

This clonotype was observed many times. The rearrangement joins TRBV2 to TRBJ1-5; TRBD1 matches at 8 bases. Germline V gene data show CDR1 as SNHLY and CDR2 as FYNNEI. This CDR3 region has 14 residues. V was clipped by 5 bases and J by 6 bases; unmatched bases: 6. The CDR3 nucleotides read TGTGCCAGCAGTCGGGACAGGCAAAGTCAGCCCCAGCATTTT. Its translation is CASSRDRQSQPQHF.

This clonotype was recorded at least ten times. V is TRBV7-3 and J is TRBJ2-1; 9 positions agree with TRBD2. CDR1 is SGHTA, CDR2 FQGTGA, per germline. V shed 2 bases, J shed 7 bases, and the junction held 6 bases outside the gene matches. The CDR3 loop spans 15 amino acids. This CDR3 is CASSLGAGGENEQFF. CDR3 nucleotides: TGTGCCAGCAGCTTAGGAGCGGGAGGAGAAAATGAGCAGTTCTTC.

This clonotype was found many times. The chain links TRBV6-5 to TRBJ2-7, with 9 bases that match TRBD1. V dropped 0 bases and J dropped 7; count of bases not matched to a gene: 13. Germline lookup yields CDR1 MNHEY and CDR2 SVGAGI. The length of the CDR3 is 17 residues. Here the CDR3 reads CASSYSRGTGTSGEQYF. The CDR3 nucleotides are TGTGCCAGCAGTTACTCGAGGGGGACAGGGACCTCTGGGGAGCAGTACTTC.

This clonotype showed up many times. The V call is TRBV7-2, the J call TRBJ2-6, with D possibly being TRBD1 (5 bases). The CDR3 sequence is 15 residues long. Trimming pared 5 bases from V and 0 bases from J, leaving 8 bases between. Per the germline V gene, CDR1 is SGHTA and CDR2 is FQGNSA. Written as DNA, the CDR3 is TGTGCCAGCAGCGACAGTCGCTCTGGGGCCAACGTCCTGACTTTC. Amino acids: CASSDSRSGANVLTF.